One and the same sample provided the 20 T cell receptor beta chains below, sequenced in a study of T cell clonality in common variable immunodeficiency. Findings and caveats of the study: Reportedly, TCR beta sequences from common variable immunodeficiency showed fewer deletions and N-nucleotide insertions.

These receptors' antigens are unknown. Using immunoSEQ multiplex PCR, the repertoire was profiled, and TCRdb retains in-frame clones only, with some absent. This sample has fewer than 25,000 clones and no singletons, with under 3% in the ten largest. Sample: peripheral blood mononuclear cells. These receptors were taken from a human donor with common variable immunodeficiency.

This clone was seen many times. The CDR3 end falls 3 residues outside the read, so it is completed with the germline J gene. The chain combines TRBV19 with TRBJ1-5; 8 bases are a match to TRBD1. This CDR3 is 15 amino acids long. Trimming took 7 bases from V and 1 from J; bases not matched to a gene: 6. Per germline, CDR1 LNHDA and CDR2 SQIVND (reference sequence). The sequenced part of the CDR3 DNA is TGTGCCAGTACCACCGACAGGGGAAGCAATCAGCCC. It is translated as CASTTDRGSNQP. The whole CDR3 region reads CASTTDRGSNQPQHF. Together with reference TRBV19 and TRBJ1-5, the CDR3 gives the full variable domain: DGGITQSPKYLFRKEGQNVTLSCEQNLNHDAMYWYRQDPGQGLRLIYYSQIVNDFQKGDIAEGYSVSREKKESFPLTVTSAQKNPTAFYLCASTTDRGSNQPQHFGDGTRLSIL.

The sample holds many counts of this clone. The part of the CDR3 DNA that was read is TGCGCCAGCAGCCCTTTACAGGGGGCTGAAGCGGGAGGCTTCAATGAG. Its protein product is CASSPLQGAEAGGFNE. The complete CDR3 sequence is CASSPLQGAEAGGFNEQFF. V gene TRBV5-1 combines with J gene TRBJ2-1; perhaps D is TRBD1 or TRBD2 (9 bases each). The CDR3 end is not reached by the read, which stops 3 residues before it; the germline J gene fills it in. Between the trimmed V and J ends, which lost 4 bases and 6 bases, there was a span of 29 bases. The CDR3 loop spans 19 amino acids. CDR1 is SGHRS and CDR2 is YFSETQ in the germline V gene.

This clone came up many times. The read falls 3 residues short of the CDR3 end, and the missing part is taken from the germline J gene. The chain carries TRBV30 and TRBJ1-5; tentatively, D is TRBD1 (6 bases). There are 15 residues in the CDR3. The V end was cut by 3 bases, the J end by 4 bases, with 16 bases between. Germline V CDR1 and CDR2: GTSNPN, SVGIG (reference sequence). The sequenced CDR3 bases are TGTGCCTGGAGCCCGGTAGGGAGGGGGAATCAGCCC. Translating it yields CAWSPVGRGNQP. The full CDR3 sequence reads CAWSPVGRGNQPQHF. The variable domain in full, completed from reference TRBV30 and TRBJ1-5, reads SQTIHQWPATLVQPVGSPLSLECTVEGTSNPNLYWYRQAAGRGLQLLFYSVGIGQISSEVPQNLSASRPQDRQFILSSKKLLLSDSGFYLCAWSPVGRGNQPQHFGDGTRLSIL.

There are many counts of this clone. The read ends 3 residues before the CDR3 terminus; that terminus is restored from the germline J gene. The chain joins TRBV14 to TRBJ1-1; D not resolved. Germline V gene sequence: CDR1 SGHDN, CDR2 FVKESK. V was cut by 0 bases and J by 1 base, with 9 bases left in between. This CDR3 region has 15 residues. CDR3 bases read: TGTGCCAGCAGCCAAGATTTGAACAGGAACACTGAA. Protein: CASSQDLNRNTE. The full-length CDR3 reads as CASSQDLNRNTEAFF. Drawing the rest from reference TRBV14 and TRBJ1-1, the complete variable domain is EAGVTQFPSHSVIEKGQTVTLRCDPISGHDNLYWYRRVMGKEIKFLLHFVKESKQDESGMPNNRFLAERTGGTYSTLKVQPAELEDSGVYFCASSQDLNRNTEAFFGQGTRLTVV.

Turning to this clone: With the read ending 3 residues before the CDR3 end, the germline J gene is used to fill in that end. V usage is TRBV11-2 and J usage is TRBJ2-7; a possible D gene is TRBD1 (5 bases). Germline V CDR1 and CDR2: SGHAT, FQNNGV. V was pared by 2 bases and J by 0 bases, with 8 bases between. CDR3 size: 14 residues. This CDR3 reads CASSLTGGSYEQYF. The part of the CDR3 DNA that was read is TGTGCCAGCAGCTTAACAGGCGGCTCCTACGAG. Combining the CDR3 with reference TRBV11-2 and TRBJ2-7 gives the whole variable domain EAGVAQSPRYKIIEKRQSVAFWCNPISGHATLYWYQQILGQGPKLLIQFQNNGVVDDSQLPKDRFSAERLKGVDSTLKIQPAKLEDSAVYLCASSLTGGSYEQYFGPGTRLTVT.

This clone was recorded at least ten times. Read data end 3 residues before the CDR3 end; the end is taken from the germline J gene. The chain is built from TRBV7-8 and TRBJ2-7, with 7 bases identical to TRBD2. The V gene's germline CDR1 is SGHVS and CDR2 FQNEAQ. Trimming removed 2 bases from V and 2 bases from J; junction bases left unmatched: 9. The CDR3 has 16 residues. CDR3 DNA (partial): TGTGCCAGCAGCTTAACGCTAGCGGATTCGACCTACGAG. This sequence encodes CASSLTLADSTYE. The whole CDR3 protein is CASSLTLADSTYEQYF.

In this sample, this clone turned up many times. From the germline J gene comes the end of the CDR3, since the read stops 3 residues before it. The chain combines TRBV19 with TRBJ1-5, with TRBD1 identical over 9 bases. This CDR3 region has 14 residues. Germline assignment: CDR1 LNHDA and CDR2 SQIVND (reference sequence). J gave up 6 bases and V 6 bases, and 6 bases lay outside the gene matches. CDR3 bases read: TGTGCCAGTAGCCCGGACAGGGGAACTCAGCCC. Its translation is CASSPDRGTQP. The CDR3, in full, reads CASSPDRGTQPQHF. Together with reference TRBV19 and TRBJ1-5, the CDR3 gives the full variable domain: DGGITQSPKYLFRKEGQNVTLSCEQNLNHDAMYWYRQDPGQGLRLIYYSQIVNDFQKGDIAEGYSVSREKKESFPLTVTSAQKNPTAFYLCASSPDRGTQPQHFGDGTRLSIL.

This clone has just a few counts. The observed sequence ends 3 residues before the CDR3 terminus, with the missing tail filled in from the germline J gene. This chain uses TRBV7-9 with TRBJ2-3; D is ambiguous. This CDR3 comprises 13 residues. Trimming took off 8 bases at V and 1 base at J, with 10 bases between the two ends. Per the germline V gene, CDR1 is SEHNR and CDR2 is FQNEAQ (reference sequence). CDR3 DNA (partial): TGTGCCAGCGTCACCCGGGGCACAGATACG. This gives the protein CASVTRGTDT. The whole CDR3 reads CASVTRGTDTQYF. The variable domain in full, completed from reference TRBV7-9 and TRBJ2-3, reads DTGVSQNPRHKITKRGQNVTFRCDPISEHNRLYWYRQTLGQGPEFLTYFQNEAQLEKSRLLSDRFSAERPKGSFSTLEIQRTEQGDSAMYLCASVTRGTDTQYFGPGTRLTVL.

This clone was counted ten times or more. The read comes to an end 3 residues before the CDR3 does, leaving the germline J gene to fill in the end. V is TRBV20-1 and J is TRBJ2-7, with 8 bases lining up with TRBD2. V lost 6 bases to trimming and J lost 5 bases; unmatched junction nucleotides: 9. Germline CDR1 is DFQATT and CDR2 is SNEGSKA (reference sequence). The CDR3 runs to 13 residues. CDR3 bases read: TGCAGTGCAGCGGGAGAGAAGAGGCACGAG. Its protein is CSAAGEKRHE. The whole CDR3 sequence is CSAAGEKRHEQYF.

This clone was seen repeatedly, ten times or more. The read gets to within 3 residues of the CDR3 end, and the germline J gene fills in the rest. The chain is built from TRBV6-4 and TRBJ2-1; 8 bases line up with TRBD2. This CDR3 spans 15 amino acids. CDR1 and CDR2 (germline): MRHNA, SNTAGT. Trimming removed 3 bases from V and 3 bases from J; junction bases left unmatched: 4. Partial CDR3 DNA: TGTGCCAGCAGTGAGGTAGCGGGGAACTACAATGAG. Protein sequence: CASSEVAGNYNE. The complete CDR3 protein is CASSEVAGNYNEQFF.

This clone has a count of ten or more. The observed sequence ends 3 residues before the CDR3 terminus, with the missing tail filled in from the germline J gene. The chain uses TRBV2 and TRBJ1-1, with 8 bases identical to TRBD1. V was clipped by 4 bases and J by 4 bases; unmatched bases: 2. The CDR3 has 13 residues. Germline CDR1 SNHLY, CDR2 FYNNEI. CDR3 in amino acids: CASSGQGATEAFF. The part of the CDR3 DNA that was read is TGTGCCAGCAGTGGCCAGGGGGCCACTGAA.

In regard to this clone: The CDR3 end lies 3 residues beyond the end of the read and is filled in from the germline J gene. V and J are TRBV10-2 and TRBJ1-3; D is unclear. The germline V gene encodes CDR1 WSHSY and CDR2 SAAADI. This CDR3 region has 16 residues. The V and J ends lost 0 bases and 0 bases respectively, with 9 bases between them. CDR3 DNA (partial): TGCGCCAGCAGTGAGTCGTGGCGGAGCTCTGGAAACACC. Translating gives CASSESWRSSGNT. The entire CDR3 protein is CASSESWRSSGNTIYF.

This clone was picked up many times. The CDR3 protein is CASSRGQGASSGANVLTF. The CDR3 bases that were read are TGCGCCAGCAGCCGGGGTCAGGGGGCGAGTTCTGGGGCCAACGTC. The V and J genes are TRBV5-1 and TRBJ2-6; 8 bases line up with TRBD1. The DNA ends 3 residues before the CDR3 does, and the rest of the CDR3 is filled in from the germline J gene. CDR1 is SGHRS, CDR2 YFSETQ, per germline. The CDR3 contains 18 residues. V lost 4 bases and J lost 1; bases outside the gene matches: 10.

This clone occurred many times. The covered CDR3 bases are TGTGCCAGCAGTGAAACCAGGGGTCTCGGCTATGGC. Protein sequence: CASSETRGLGYG. The entire CDR3 sequence reads CASSETRGLGYGYTF. The chain is built from TRBV6-1 and TRBJ1-2, with D possibly TRBD1 on 6 matching bases. The CDR3 goes on 3 residues after the read ends, and that part is filled in from the germline J gene. Germline loops: CDR1 MNHNS, CDR2 SASEGT. This CDR3 region has 15 residues. The V end was cut by 2 bases, the J end by 4 bases, with 14 bases between.

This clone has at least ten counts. CDR3 amino acids: CSAPPAGVSYNEQFF. Partial CDR3 DNA: TGCAGTGCCCCCCCGGCGGGAGTTTCCTACAATGAG. The chain links TRBV20-1 to TRBJ2-1; 7 nucleotides align to TRBD2. Read data end 3 residues before the CDR3 end; the end is taken from the germline J gene. The J segment lost 1 base and the V segment lost 6 bases, leaving 9 bases of the junction unmatched. Germline CDR1 is DFQATT and CDR2 is SNEGSKA (reference sequence). This CDR3 spans 15 amino acids.

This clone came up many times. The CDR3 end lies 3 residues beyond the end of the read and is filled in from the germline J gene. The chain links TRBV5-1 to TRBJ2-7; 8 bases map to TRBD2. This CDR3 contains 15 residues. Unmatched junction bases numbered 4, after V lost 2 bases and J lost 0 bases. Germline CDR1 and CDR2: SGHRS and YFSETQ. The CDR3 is CASSFASGPSYEQYF. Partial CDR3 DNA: TGCGCCAGCAGCTTCGCTAGCGGGCCCTCCTACGAG.

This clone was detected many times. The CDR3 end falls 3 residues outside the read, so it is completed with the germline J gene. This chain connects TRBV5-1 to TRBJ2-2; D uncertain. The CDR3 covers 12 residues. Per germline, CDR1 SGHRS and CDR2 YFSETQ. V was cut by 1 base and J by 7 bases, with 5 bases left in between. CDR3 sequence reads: CASSLNNGELFF. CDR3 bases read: TGCGCCAGCAGCTTGAATAACGGGGAG.

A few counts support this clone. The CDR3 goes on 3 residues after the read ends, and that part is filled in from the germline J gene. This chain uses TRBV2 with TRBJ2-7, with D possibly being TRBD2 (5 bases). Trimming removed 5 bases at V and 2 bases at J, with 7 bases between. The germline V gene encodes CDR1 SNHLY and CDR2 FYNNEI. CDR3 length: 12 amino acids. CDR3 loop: CASSRGTYEQYF. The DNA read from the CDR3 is TGTGCCAGCAGTCGGGGAACCTACGAG. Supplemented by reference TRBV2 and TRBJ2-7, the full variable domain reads EPEVTQTPSHQVTQMGQEVILRCVPISNHLYFYWYRQILGQKVEFLVSFYNNEISEKSEIFDDQFSVERPDGSNFTLKIRSTKLEDSAMYFCASSRGTYEQYFGPGTRLTVT.

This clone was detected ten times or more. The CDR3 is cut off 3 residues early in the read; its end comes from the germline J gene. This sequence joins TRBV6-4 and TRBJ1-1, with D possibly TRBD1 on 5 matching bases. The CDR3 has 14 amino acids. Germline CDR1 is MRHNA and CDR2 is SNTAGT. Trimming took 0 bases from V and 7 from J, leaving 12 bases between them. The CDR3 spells CASSDSWGGNEAFF. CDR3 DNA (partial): TGTGCCAGCAGTGACTCGTGGGGGGGAAATGAA.

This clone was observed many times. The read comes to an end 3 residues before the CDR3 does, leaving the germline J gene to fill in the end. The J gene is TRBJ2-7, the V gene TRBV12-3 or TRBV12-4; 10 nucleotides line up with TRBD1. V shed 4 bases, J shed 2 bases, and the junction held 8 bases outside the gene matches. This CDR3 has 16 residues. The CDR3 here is CASSSGGGTGAYEQYF. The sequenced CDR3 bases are TGTGCCAGCAGTTCCGGGGGGGGGACAGGGGCCTACGAG.